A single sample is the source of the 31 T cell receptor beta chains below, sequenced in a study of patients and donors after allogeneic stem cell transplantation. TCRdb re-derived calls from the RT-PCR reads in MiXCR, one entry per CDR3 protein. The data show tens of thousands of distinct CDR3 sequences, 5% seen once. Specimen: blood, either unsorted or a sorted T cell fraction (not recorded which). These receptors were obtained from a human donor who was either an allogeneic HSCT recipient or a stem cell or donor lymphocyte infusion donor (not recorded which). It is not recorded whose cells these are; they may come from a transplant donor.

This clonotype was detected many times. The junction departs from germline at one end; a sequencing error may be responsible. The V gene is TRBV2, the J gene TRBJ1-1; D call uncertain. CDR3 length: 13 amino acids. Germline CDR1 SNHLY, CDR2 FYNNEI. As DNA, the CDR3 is TGTGCCAGCAGGGAAACACGACAAACTGGAGCTTTCTTT. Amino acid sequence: CASRETRQTGAFF.

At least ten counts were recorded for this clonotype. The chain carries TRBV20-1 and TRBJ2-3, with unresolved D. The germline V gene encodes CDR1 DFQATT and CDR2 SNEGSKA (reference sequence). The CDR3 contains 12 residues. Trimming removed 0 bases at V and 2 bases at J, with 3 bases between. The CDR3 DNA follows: TGCAGTGCTAGAGATGTCACAGATACGCAGTATTTT. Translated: CSARDVTDTQYF.

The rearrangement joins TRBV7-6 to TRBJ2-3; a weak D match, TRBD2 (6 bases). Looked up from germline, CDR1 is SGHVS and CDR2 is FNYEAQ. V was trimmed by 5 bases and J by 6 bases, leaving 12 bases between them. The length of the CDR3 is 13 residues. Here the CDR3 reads CASSPRAGDTQYF. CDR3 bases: TGTGCCAGCAGCCCCCGGGCGGGGGATACGCAGTATTTT.

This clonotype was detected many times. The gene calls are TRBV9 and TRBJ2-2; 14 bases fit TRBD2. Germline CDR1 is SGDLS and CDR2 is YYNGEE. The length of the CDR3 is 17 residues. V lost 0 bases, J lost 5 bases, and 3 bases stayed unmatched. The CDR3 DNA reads TGTGCCAGCAGCGTAGGGACTAGCGGGAGGCGGACCGGGGAGCTGTTTTTT. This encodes CASSVGTSGRRTGELFF. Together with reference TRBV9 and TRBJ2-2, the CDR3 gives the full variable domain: DSGVTQTPKHLITATGQRVTLRCSPRSGDLSVYWYQQSLDQGLQFLIQYYNGEERAKGNILERFSAQQFPDLHSELNLSSLELGDSALYFCASSVGTSGRRTGELFFGEGSRLTVL.

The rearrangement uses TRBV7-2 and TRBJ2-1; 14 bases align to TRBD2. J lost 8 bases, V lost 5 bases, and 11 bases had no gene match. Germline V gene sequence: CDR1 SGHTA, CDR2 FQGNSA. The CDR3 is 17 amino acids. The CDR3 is CASSARLAGGFKHEQFF. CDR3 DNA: TGTGCCAGCAGCGCGAGACTAGCGGGAGGGTTTAAGCATGAGCAGTTCTTC.

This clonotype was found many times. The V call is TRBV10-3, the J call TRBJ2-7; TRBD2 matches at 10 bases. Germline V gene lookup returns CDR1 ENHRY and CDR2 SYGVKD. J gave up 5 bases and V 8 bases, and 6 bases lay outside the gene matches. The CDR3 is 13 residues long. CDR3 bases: TGTGCCATCCAAGGGACTAGCGCCGACGAGCAGTACTTC. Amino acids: CAIQGTSADEQYF.

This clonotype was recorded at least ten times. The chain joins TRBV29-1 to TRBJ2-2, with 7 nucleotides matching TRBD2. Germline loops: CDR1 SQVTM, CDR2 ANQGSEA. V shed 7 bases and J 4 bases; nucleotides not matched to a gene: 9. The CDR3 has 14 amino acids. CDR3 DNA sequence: TGCAGCGCTCGGACTAGTGGGCTCACCGGGGAGCTGTTTTTT. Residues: CSARTSGLTGELFF.

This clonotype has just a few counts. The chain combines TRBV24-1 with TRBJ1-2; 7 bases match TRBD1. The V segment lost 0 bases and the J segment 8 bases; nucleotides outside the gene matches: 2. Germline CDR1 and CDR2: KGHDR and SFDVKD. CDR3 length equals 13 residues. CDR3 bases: TGTGCCACCAGTGATTTGCAGGGGGGAGGCTACACCTTC. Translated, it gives CATSDLQGGGYTF.

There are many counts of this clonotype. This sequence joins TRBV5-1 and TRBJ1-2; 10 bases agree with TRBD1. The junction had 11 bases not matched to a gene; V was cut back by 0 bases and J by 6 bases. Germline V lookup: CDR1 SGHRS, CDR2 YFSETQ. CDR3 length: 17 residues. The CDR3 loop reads CASSLDRRDRGWNGYTF. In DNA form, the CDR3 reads TGCGCCAGCAGCTTGGATCGCCGGGACAGGGGATGGAATGGCTACACCTTC.

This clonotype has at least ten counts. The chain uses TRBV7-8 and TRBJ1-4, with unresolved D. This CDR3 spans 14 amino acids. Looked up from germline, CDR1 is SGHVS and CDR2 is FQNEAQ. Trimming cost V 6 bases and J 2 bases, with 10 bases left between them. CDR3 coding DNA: TGTGCCAGCAGGCCGGGGAGGACTAATGAAAAACTGTTTTTT. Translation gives CASRPGRTNEKLFF.

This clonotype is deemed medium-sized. In DNA form, the CDR3 reads TGTGCCAGCAGCCAAGAGGATACTAGAGTATCCTACAATGAGCAGTTCTTC. Translating it yields CASSQEDTRVSYNEQFF. The chain couples TRBV4-2 to TRBJ2-1, with D possibly matching TRBD2 (5 bases). The CDR3 covers 17 residues. V was pared by 0 bases and J by 1 base, with 13 bases between. The germline V gene has CDR1 LGHNA and CDR2 YNFKEQ.

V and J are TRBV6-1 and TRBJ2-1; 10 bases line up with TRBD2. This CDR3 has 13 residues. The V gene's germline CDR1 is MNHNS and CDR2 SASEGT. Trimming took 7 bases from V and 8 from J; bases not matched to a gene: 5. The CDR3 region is CASNRAGGDEQFF. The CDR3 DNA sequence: TGTGCCAGCAATCGAGCGGGAGGGGATGAGCAGTTCTTC.

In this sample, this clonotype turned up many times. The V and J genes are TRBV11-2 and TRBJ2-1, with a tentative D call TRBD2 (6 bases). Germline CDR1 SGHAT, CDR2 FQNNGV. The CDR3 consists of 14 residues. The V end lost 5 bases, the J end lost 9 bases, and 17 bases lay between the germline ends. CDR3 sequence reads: CASSPLRGFFEQFF. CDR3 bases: TGTGCCAGCAGCCCCCTTCGGGGGTTTTTTGAGCAGTTCTTC.

In DNA, the CDR3 is TGCAGTGCTAGAGTCGCAGCGGGGGGTGGAGATACGCAGTATTTT. As protein: CSARVAAGGGDTQYF. The chain carries TRBV20-1 and TRBJ2-3, with 9 bases lining up with TRBD2. CDR1 and CDR2 from the germline V gene are DFQATT and SNEGSKA (reference sequence). V shed 1 base, J shed 5 bases, and the junction held 7 bases outside the gene matches. The CDR3 runs to 15 residues.

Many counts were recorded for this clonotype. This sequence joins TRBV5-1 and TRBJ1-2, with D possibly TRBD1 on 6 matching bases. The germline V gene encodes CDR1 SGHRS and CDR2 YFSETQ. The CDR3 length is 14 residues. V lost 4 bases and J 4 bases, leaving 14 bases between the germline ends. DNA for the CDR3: TGCGCCAGCAGCCACAGGGATGACGGCTATGGCTACACCTTC. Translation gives CASSHRDDGYGYTF.

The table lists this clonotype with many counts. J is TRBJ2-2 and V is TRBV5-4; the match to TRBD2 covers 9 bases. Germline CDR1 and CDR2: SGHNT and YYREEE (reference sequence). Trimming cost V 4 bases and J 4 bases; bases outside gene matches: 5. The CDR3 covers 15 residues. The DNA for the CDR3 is TGTGCCAGCAGCCTAGCGGGAAACCCCACCGGGGAGCTGTTTTTT. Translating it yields CASSLAGNPTGELFF.

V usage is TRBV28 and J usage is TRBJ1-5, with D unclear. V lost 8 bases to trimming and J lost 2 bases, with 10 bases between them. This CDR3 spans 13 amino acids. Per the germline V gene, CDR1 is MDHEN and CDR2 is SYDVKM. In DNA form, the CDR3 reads TGTGCCAGCCGCCCGGAGGGCAATCAGCCCCAGCATTTT. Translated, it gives CASRPEGNQPQHF.

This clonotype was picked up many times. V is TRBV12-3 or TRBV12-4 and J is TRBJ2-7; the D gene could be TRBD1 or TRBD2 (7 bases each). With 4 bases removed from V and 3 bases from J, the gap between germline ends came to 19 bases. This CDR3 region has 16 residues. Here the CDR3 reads CASSWEGAHTGYEQYF. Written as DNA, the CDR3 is TGTGCCAGCAGTTGGGAGGGGGCGCATACGGGCTACGAGCAGTACTTC.

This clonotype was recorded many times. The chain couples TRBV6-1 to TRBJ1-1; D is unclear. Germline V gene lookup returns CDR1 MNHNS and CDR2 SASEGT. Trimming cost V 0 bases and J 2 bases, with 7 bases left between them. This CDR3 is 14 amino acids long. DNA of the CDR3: TGTGCCAGCAGTGAAGCGCTCAGAAACACTGAAGCTTTCTTT. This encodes CASSEALRNTEAFF.

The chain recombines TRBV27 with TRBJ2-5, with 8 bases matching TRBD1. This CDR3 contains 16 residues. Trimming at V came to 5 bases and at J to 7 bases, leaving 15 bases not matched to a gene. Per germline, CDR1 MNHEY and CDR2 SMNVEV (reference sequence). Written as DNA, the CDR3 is TGTGCCAGCAGTCACCCGACAGGGGTCACCATGGGGACCCAGTACTTC. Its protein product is CASSHPTGVTMGTQYF.

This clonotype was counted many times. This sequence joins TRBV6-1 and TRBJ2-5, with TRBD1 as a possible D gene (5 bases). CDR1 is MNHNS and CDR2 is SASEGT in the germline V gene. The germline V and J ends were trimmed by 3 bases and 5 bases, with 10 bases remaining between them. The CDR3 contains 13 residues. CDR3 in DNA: TGTGCCAGCAGTGAGGACATGGGGGAGACCCAGTACTTC. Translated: CASSEDMGETQYF.

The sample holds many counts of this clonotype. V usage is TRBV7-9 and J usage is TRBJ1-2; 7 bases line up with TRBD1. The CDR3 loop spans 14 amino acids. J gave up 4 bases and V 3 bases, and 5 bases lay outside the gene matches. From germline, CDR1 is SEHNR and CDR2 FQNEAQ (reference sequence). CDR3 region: CASSFIAGGYGYTF. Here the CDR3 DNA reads TGTGCCAGCAGCTTTATCGCAGGGGGCTATGGCTACACCTTC.

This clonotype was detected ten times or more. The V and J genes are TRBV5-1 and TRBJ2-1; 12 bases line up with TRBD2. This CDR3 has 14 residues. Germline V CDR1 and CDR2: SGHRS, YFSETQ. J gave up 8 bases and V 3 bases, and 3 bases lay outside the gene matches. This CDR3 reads CASSSSGRADEQFF. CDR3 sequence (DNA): TGCGCCAGCAGCTCTAGCGGGAGGGCCGATGAGCAGTTCTTC.

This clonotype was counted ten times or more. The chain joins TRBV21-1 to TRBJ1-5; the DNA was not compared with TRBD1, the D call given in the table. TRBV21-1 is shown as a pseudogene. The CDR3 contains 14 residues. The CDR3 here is CASSRGQLNQPQHF. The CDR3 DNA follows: TGTGCCAGCTCCCGGGGACAGCTCAATCAGCCCCAGCATTTT.

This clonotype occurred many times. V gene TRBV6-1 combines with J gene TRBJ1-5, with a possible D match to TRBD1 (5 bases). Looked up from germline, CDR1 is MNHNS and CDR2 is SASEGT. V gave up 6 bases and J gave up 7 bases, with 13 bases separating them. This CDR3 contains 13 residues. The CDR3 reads CASRFSGDQPQHF. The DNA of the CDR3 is TGTGCCAGCAGGTTCAGTGGGGACCAGCCCCAGCATTTT.

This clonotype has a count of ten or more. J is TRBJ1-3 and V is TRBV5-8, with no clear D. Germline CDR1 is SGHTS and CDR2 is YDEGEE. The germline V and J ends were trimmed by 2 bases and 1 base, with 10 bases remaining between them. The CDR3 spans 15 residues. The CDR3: CASSLYSSSGNTIYF. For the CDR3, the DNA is TGTGCCAGCAGCTTATACAGTTCATCTGGAAACACCATATATTTT. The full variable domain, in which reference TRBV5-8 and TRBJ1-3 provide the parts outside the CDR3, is EAGVTQSPTHLIKTRGQQATLRCSPISGHTSVYWYQQALGLGLQFLLWYDEGEERNRGNFPPRFSGRQFPNYSSELNVNALELEDSALYLCASSLYSSSGNTIYFGEGSWLTVV.

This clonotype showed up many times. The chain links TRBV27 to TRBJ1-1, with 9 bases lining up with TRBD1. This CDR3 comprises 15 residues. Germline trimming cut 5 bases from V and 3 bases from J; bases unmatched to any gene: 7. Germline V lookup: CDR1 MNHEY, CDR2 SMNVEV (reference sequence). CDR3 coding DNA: TGTGCCAGCAGTACACCGACAGGGGGGTACACTGAAGCTTTCTTT. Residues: CASSTPTGGYTEAFF.

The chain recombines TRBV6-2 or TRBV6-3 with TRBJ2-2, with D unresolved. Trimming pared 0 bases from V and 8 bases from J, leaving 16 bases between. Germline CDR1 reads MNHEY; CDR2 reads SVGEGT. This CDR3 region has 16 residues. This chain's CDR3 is CASSYSALIMGGELFF. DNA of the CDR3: TGTGCCAGCAGTTACTCGGCTCTTATCATGGGAGGGGAGCTGTTTTTT.

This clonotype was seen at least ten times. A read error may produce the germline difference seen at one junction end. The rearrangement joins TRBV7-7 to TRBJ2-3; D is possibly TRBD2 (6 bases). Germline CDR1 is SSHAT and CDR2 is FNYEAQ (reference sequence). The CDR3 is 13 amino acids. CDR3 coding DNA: TGTGCTAGCAGCTTAGCTGGGAGGGATACGCAGTATTTT. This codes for CASSLAGRDTQYF. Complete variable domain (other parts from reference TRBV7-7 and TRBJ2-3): GAGVSQSPRYKVTKRGQDVTLRCDPISSHATLYWYQQALGQGPEFLTYFNYEAQPDKSGLPSDRFSAERPEGSISTLTIQRTEQRDSAMYRCASSLAGRDTQYFGPGTRLTVL.

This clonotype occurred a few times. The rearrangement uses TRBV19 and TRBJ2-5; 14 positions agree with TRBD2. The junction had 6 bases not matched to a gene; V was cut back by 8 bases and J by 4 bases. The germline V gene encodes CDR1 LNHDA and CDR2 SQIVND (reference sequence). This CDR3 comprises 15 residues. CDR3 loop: CASGGLAGVRETQYF. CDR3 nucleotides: TGTGCCAGTGGGGGACTAGCGGGAGTAAGAGAGACCCAGTACTTC.

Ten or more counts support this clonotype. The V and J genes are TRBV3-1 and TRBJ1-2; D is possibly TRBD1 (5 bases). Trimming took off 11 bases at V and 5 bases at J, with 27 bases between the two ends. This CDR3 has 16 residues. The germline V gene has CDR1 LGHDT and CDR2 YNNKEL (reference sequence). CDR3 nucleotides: TGTGCCGTCAGCCAAGAGATGATATGGGGGAGGTATGGCTACACCTTC. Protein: CAVSQEMIWGRYGYTF. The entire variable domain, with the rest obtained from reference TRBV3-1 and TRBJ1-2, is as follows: DTAVSQTPKYLVTQMGNDKSIKCEQNLGHDTMYWYKQDSKKFLKIMFSYNNKELIINETVPNRFSPKSPDKAHLNLHINSLELGDSAVYFCAVSQEMIWGRYGYTFGSGTRLTVV.